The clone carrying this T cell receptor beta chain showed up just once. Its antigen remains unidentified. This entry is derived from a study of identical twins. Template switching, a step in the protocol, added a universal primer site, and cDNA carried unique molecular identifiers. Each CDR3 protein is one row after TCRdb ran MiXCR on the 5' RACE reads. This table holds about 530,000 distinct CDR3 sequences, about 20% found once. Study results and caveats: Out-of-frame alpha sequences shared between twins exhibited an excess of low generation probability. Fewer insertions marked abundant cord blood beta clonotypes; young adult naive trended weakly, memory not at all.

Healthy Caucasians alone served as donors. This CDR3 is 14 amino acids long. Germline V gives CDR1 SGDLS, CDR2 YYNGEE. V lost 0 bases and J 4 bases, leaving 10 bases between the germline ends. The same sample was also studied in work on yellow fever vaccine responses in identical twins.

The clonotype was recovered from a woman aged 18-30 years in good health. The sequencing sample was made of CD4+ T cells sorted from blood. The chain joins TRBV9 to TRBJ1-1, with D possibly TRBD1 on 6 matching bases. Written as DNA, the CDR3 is TGTGCCAGCAGCGTAGTAGGGGGTAGCACTGAAGCTTTCTTT. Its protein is CASSVVGGSTEAFF.